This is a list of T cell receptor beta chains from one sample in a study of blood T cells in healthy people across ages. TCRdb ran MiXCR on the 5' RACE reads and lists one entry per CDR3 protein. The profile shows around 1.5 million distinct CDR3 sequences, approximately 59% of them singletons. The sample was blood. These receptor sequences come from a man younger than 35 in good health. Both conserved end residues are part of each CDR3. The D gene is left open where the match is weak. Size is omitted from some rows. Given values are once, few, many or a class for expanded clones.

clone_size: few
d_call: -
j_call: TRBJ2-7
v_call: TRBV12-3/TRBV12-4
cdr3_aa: CASSLEPQGTYEQYF
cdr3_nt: TGTGCCAGCAGTTTAGAACCACAGGGTACCTACGAGCAGTACTTC

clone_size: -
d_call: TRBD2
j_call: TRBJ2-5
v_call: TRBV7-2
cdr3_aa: CASSLASGRKTQYF
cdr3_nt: TGTGCCAGCAGCTTAGCTAGCGGGAGAAAGACCCAGTACTTC

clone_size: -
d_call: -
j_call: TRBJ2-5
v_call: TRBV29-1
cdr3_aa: CSVGGGTGGETQYF
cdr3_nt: TGCAGCGTTGGAGGTGGAACTGGAGGGGAGACCCAGTACTTC

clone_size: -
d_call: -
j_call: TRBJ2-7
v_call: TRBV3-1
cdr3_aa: CASSLLGPGAPHEQYF
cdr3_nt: TGTGCCAGCAGCCTCCTTGGGCCGGGGGCACCTCACGAGCAGTACTTC

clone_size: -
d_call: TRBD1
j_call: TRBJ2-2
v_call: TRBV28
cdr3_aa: CASSSGTGVLNTGELFF
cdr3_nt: TGTGCCAGCAGTTCGGGGACAGGGGTTCTAAACACCGGGGAGCTGTTTTTT

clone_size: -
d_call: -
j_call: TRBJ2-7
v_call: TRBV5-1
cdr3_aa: CASSLSALSYEQYF
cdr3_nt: TGCGCCAGCAGCTTAAGCGCCCTCTCCTACGAGCAGTACTTC

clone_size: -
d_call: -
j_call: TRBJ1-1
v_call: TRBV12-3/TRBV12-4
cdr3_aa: CASILYRDTEAFF
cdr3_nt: TGTGCCAGCATTTTGTACCGCGACACTGAAGCTTTCTTT

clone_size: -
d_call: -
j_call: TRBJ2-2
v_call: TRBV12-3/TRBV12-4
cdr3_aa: CASTRLPTGELFF
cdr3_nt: TGTGCCAGCACGAGACTTCCCACCGGGGAGCTGTTTTTT

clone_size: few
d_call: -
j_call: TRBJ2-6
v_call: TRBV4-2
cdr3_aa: CASSQGPPSGANVLTF
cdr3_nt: TGTGCCAGCAGCCAAGGACCTCCCTCTGGGGCCAACGTCCTGACTTTC

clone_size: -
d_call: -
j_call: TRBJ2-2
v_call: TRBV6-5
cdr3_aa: CASTEHGELFF
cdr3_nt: TGTGCCAGCACCGAACACGGGGAGCTGTTTTTT

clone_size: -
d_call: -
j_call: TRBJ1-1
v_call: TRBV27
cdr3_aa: CASKATTTEAFF
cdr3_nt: TGTGCCAGCAAGGCCACCACCACTGAAGCTTTCTTT

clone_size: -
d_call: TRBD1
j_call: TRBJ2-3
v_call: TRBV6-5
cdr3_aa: CASSYRGQGGTDTQYF
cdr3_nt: TGTGCCAGCAGTTACCGGGGACAGGGAGGCACAGATACGCAGTATTTT

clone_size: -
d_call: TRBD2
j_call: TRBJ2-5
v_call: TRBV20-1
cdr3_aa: CSARVKGLAGEWETQYF
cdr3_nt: TGCAGTGCTAGAGTAAAAGGACTAGCGGGAGAATGGGAGACCCAGTACTTC

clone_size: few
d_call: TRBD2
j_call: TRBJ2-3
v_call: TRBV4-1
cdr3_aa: CASSQGSGRVTDTQYF
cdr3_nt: TGCGCCAGCAGCCAAGGTAGCGGGAGAGTCACCGATACGCAGTATTTT

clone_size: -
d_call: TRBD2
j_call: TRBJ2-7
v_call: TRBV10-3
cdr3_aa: CAINPAGGVDEQYF
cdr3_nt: TGTGCCATCAACCCAGCGGGAGGGGTAGACGAGCAGTACTTC

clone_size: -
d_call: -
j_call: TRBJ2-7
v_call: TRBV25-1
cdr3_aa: CASNAGTFGSYEQYF
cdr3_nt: TGTGCCAGCAACGCCGGGACGTTCGGGTCCTACGAGCAGTACTTC

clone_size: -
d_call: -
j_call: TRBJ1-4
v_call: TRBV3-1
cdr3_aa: CASSQAGKETEKLFF
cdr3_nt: TGTGCCAGCAGCCAAGCAGGGAAAGAGACTGAAAAACTGTTTTTT

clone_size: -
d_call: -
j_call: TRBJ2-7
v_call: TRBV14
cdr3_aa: CASSQEGWDGSYEQYF
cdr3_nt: TGTGCCAGCAGCCAAGAAGGTTGGGACGGCTCCTACGAGCAGTACTTC

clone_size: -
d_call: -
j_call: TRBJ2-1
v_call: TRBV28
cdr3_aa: CASSSRRGLFNEQFF
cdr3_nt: TGTGCCAGCAGTTCCCGGAGGGGGCTCTTCAATGAGCAGTTCTTC

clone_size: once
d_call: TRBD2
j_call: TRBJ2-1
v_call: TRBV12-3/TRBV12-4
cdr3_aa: CASRPGLEDLGQFF
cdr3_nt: TGTGCCAGCAGACCGGGACTAGAAGACTTGGGGCAGTTCTTC

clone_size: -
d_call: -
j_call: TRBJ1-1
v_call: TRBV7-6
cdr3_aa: CASSLRGPPEAFF
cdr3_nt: TGTGCCAGCAGCTTGCGGGGGCCACCTGAAGCTTTCTTT

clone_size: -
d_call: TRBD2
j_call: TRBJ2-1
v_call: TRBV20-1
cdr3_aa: CSARLAGGDSGSSYNEQFF
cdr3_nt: TGCAGTGCTAGACTAGCGGGAGGGGATTCGGGGAGCTCCTACAATGAGCAGTTCTTC

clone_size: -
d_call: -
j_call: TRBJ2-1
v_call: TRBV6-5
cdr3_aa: CASGKDRNRYNEQFF
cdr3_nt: TGTGCCAGCGGGAAAGACAGGAACCGATACAATGAGCAGTTCTTC

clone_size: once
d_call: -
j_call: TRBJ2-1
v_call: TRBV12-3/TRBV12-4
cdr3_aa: CASSPLSSSYNEQFF
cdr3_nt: TGTGCCAGCAGTCCGCTTAGCAGTTCCTACAATGAGCAGTTCTTC

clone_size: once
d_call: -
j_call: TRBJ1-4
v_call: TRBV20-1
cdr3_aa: CSAPSGGYGEKLFF
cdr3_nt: TGCAGTGCGCCATCCGGGGGCTACGGTGAAAAACTGTTTTTT

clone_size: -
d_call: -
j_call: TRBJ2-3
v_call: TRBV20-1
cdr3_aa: CSAPTGPFIFSTDTQYF
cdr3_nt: TGCAGTGCTCCAACAGGACCTTTCATATTTAGCACAGATACGCAGTATTTT

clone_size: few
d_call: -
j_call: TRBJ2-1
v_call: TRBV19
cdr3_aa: CASRDSHYNEQFF
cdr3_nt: TGTGCCAGCCGGGACTCCCATTACAATGAGCAGTTCTTC

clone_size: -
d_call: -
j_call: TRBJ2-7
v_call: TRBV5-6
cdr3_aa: CASSDGTGTPTTYEQYF
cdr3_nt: TGTGCCAGCAGCGACGGGACCGGGACACCGACCACCTACGAGCAGTACTTC

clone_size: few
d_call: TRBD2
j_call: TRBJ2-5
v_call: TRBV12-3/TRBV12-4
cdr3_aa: CASSPQGGGRALETQYF
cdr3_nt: TGTGCCAGCAGTCCCCAGGGTGGCGGGAGGGCCTTAGAGACCCAGTACTTC

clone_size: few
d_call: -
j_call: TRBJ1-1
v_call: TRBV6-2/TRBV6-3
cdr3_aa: CASSTARELDTEAFF
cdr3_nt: TGTGCCAGCAGTACCGCAAGGGAGCTGGACACTGAAGCTTTCTTT

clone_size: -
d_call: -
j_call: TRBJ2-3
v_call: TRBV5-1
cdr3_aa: CASNPLGRTTDTQYF
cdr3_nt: TGCGCCAGCAACCCTCTGGGGAGAACCACAGATACGCAGTATTTT

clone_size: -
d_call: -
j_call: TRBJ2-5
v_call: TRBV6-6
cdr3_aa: CASRAKVGHRETQYF
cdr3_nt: TGTGCCAGCAGGGCCAAAGTGGGTCATCGGGAGACCCAGTACTTC

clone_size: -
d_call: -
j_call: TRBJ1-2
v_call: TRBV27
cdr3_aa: CASSLGQPTNYGYTF
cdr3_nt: TGTGCCAGCAGTTTAGGGCAGCCCACTAACTATGGCTACACCTTC

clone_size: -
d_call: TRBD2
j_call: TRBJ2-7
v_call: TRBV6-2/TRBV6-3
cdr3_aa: CASSYSQGLADYEQYF
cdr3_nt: TGTGCCAGCAGTTACTCCCAGGGACTAGCGGATTACGAGCAGTACTTC

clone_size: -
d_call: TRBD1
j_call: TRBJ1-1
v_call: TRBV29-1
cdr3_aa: CSVVWVARDRGFSEAFF
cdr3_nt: TGCAGCGTTGTGTGGGTTGCCCGGGACAGGGGATTTAGTGAAGCTTTCTTT

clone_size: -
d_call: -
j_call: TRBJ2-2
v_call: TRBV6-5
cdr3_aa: CASSYPGANTGELFF
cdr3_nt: TGTGCCAGCAGTTATCCCGGGGCGAACACCGGGGAGCTGTTTTTT

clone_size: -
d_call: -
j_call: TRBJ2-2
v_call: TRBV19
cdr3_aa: CASSVTGYTGELFF
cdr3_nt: TGTGCCAGTAGTGTCACGGGGTACACCGGGGAGCTGTTTTTT

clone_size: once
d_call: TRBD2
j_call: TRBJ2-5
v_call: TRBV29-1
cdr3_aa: CSVEGLAGVEQYF
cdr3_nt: TGCAGCGTTGAAGGACTAGCGGGAGTGGAGCAGTACTTC

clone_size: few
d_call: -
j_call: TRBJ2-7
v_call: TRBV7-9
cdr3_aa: CASSKGPEQYF
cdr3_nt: TGTGCCAGCAGCAAAGGTCCCGAACAGTACTTC